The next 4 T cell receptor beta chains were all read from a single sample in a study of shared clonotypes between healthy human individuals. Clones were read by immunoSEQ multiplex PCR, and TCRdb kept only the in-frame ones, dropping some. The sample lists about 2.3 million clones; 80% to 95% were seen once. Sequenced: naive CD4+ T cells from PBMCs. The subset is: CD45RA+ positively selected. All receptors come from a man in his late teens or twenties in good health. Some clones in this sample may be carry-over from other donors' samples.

CDR3 in amino acids: CSVGEGGGQPQHF. CDR3 nucleotides: TGCAGCGTTGGAGAAGGAGGGGGTCAGCCCCAGCATTTT. The rearrangement joins TRBV29-1 to TRBJ1-5, with D possibly matching TRBD1 (6 bases). V was pared by 4 bases and J by 6 bases, with 13 bases between. The CDR3 spans 13 residues. Germline V gene sequence: CDR1 SQVTM, CDR2 ANQGSEA.

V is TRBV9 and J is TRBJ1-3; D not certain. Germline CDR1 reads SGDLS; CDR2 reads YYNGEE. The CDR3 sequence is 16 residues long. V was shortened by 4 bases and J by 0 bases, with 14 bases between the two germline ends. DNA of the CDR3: TGTGCCAGCAGCCAATTGGACCGATTCTCTGGAAACACCATATATTTT. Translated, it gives CASSQLDRFSGNTIYF.

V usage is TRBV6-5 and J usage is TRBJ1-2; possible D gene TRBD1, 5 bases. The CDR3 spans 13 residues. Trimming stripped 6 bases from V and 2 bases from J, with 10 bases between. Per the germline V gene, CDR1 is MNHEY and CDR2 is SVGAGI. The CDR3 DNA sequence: TGTGCCAGCAGCTCGACAGCGAACTATGGCTACACCTTC. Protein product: CASSSTANYGYTF.

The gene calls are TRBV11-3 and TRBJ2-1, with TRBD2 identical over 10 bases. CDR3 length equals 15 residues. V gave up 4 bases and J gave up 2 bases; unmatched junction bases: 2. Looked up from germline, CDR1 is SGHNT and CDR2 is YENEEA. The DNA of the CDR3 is TGTGCCAGCAGCTGGACTAGCGGAACCTACAATGAGCAGTTCTTC. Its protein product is CASSWTSGTYNEQFF.